These 15 T cell receptor beta chains share one sample of origin, sequenced in a study of T cells in Graves' hyperthyroidism and ophthalmopathy. Amplified TCR beta CDR3 regions derived from RNA transcripts. HTBI primers were employed in a first-round RT-PCR of the TCR CDR3. One entry per CDR3 protein, called by TCRdb with MiXCR from the multiplex PCR reads. The sample gives 400,000 to 500,000 distinct CDR3 sequences, about 15% of which show up once; roughly 13% is in the top ten. The sample comprised blood. The receptors here all came from a man between 18 and 29 years old with Graves' ophthalmopathy.

This clonotype was counted many times. The chain uses TRBV12-3 or TRBV12-4 and TRBJ1-5; no reliable D call. The ends were cut back, 6 bases at V and 5 bases at J, with 14 bases in the middle. This CDR3 comprises 14 residues. The CDR3 bases are TGTGCCAGCAGCCTGGGTCCCTCGGATCAGCCCCAGCATTTT. Protein sequence: CASSLGPSDQPQHF.

This clonotype occurred many times. This chain uses TRBV9 with TRBJ2-7; D may be TRBD2 (5 bases). The V end was cut by 4 bases, the J end by 7 bases, with 21 bases between. CDR3 length: 15 residues. Germline V lookup: CDR1 SGDLS, CDR2 YYNGEE. As DNA, the CDR3 is TGTGCCAGCAGCCCCGGACTCGGGGAGTCTCGTGAGCAGTACTTC. Translated, it gives CASSPGLGESREQYF. Complete variable domain (other parts from reference TRBV9 and TRBJ2-7): DSGVTQTPKHLITATGQRVTLRCSPRSGDLSVYWYQQSLDQGLQFLIQYYNGEERAKGNILERFSAQQFPDLHSELNLSSLELGDSALYFCASSPGLGESREQYFGPGTRLTVT.

This clonotype came up many times. The J gene is TRBJ2-3, the V gene TRBV7-8; D may be TRBD1 (5 bases). The V end was cut by 1 base, the J end by 7 bases, with 15 bases between. The CDR3 runs to 15 residues. Germline V gives CDR1 SGHVS, CDR2 FQNEAQ. The CDR3 bases are TGTGCCAGCAGCTTAGACGCGGACAAACCCTATACGCAGTATTTT. It is translated as CASSLDADKPYTQYF.

The sample holds many counts of this clonotype. This rearrangement joins TRBV7-2 to TRBJ1-1; D unclear. Germline-derived CDR1 and CDR2 are SGHTA and FQGNSA. Between the trimmed V and J ends, which lost 2 bases and 0 bases, there was a span of 4 bases. The CDR3 covers 13 residues. The CDR3 loop is CASSLILNTEAFF. Written as DNA, the CDR3 is TGTGCCAGCAGCTTAATCTTGAACACTGAAGCTTTCTTT.

The chain carries TRBV6-1 and TRBJ2-4; D remains ambiguous. This CDR3 region has 13 residues. The ends were cut back, 5 bases at V and 2 bases at J, with 7 bases in the middle. Germline lookup yields CDR1 MNHNS and CDR2 SASEGT. The CDR3, as DNA: TGTGCCAGCAGTTCTATATCCAAAAACATTCAGTACTTC. This encodes CASSSISKNIQYF.

The table lists this clonotype with many counts. The J gene is TRBJ2-1, the V gene TRBV12-3 or TRBV12-4; tentatively, D is TRBD2 (6 bases). The length of the CDR3 is 14 residues. With 3 bases removed from V and 10 bases from J, the gap between germline ends came to 16 bases. CDR3 bases: TGTGCCAGCAGTTTGGCTAGGAGGGCTGGGGAGCAGTTCTTC. Translated, it gives CASSLARRAGEQFF.

This clonotype was counted at least ten times. The CDR3 here is CASSGLGQMNTEAFF. DNA of the CDR3: TGTGCCAGCAGCGGATTGGGACAGATGAACACTGAAGCTTTCTTT. V is TRBV9 and J is TRBJ1-1; 7 bases line up with TRBD1. V shed 3 bases and J 0 bases; nucleotides not matched to a gene: 5. Germline CDR1 reads SGDLS; CDR2 reads YYNGEE. The CDR3 covers 15 residues.

The chain is built from TRBV2 and TRBJ1-2, with 8 bases lining up with TRBD1. CDR3 length: 15 amino acids. J was trimmed by 0 bases and V by 7 bases; bases with no gene match: 7. The V gene's germline CDR1 is SNHLY and CDR2 FYNNEI. CDR3 sequence reads: CASMDRATPNYGYTF. Written as DNA, the CDR3 is TGTGCCAGCATGGACAGGGCCACCCCTAACTATGGCTACACCTTC.

The chain recombines TRBV27 with TRBJ2-1, with 10 bases aligning to TRBD2. Trimming cost V 0 bases and J 7 bases; bases outside gene matches: 3. This CDR3 has 15 residues. Germline V gene data show CDR1 as MNHEY and CDR2 as SMNVEV (reference sequence). CDR3 DNA sequence: TGTGCCAGCAGTTTATCCCTAGCGGGAGCGAATGAGCAGTTCTTC. This translates into CASSLSLAGANEQFF.

This clonotype was picked up a small number of times. The rearrangement uses TRBV10-1 and TRBJ2-2; the D gene is possibly TRBD2 (5 bases). CDR3 length: 15 amino acids. The V gene lost 8 bases and the J gene lost 3 bases, with 16 bases spanning the gap. From germline, CDR1 is WNHNN and CDR2 SYGVQD (reference sequence). The CDR3 nucleotides are TGCGCCAGCCGGTCGTGGAAACTAGACACCGGGGAGCTGTTTTTT. Its protein product is CASRSWKLDTGELFF.

This clonotype was counted at least ten times. This chain links TRBV29-1 with TRBJ1-2; possible D gene TRBD1, 5 bases. V lost 7 bases and J 4 bases, leaving 13 bases between the germline ends. The germline gives CDR1 SQVTM, CDR2 ANQGSEA. The CDR3 consists of 12 residues. The chain's CDR3 is CSAGAVTYGYTF. The CDR3 nucleotides are TGCAGCGCTGGGGCAGTGACCTATGGCTACACCTTC.

This clonotype has a count of ten or more. The junction differs from germline at one of its ends, possibly a read error. This chain links TRBV7-9 with TRBJ1-2; no clear D. This CDR3 spans 13 amino acids. The germline V gene has CDR1 SEHNR and CDR2 FQNEAQ (reference sequence). The CDR3 DNA reads TGTGCCAGCAGTTTAGGGCGTCCGGATGGCTACACCTTC. Its protein is CASSLGRPDGYTF.

This clonotype came up many times. This sequence joins TRBV7-2 and TRBJ2-5; 8 bases are shared with TRBD1. The CDR3 contains 14 residues. Trimming cost V 5 bases and J 7 bases; bases outside gene matches: 9. CDR1 is SGHTA, CDR2 FQGNSA, per germline. The CDR3: CASSPGQGLGTQYF. In nucleotides, the CDR3 is TGTGCCAGCAGCCCCGGACAGGGATTGGGGACCCAGTACTTC.

V gene TRBV9 combines with J gene TRBJ2-7; 13 bases are shared with TRBD2. Unmatched junction bases numbered 8, after V lost 4 bases and J lost 7 bases. Germline lookup yields CDR1 SGDLS and CDR2 YYNGEE. The CDR3 spans 15 residues. CDR3 bases: TGTGCCAGCAGCCATCATGGACTAGCGGGAGATGAGCAGTACTTC. It codes for CASSHHGLAGDEQYF.

The table lists this clonotype with many counts. The V call is TRBV7-8, the J call TRBJ2-1, with TRBD1 as a possible D gene (5 bases). Per germline, CDR1 SGHVS and CDR2 FQNEAQ. The CDR3 loop spans 14 amino acids. The V and J ends lost 4 bases and 3 bases respectively, with 10 bases between them. The CDR3 nucleotides read TGTGCCAGCAGCTACAGGAGAAACTACAATGAGCAGTTCTTC. Its translation is CASSYRRNYNEQFF.